The clone carrying this TCR beta chain was recorded once. Its antigen is not known. The source of the sample is a study of T cells in narcolepsy. Turning to the study itself: Healthy controls were enrolled alongside patients with narcolepsy type 1 or type 2. General study findings and limits: Autoreactive HCRT-specific and TRIB2-specific clonotypes were marked in same-patient CSF-versus-blood CD4+ comparisons. Autoreactive clone sequences were missing from some blood memory CD4+ repertoires. Reportedly, autoreactive clonotypes were serially detected in patients' blood but not controls'.

The repertoire was sequenced with immunoSEQ multiplex PCR; TCRdb's copy has only in-frame clones and lacks some. The sample lists 25,000 to 35,000 clones; more than 65% were seen once. CDR3 length equals 13 residues. V was shortened by 11 bases and J by 0 bases, with 8 bases between the two germline ends. CDR1 is SEHNR and CDR2 is FQNEAQ in the germline V gene (reference sequence). This receptor was taken from a human donor in good health. This sequence joins TRBV7-9 and TRBJ2-6, with D unclear. Sample: memory (CD45RA-) CD4+ T cells from blood. The DNA for the CDR3 is TGTGCCGGAAAGAACTCTGGGGCCAACGTCCTGACTTTC. It yields the protein CAGKNSGANVLTF.